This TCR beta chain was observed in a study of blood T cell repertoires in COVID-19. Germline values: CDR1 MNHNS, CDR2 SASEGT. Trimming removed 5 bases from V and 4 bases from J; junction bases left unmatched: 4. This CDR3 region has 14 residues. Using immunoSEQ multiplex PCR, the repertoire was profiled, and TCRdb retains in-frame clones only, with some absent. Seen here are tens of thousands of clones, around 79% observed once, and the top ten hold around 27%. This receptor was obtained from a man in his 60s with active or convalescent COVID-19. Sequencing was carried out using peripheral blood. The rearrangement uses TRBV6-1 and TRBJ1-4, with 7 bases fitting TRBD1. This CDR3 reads CASSRDSGNEKLFF. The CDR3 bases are TGTGCCAGCAGTAGGGACAGCGGTAATGAAAAACTGTTTTTT.